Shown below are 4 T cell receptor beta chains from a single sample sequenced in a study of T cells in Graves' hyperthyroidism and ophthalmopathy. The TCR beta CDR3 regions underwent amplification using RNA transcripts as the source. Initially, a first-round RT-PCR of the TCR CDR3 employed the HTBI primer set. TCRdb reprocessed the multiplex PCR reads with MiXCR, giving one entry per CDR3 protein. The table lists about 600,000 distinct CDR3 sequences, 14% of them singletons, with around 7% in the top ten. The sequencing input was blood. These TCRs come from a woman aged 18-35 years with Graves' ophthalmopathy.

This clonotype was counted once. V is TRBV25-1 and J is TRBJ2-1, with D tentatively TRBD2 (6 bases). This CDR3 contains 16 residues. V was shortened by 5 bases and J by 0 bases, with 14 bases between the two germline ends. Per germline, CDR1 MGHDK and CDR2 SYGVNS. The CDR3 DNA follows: TGTGCCAGCAGTCGGGAGAGCGGGCTCTCCTACAATGAGCAGTTCTTC. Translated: CASSRESGLSYNEQFF. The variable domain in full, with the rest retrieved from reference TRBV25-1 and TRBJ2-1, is EADIYQTPRYLVIGTGKKITLECSQTMGHDKMYWYQQDPGMELHLIHYSYGVNSTEKGDLSSESTVSRIRTEHFPLTLESARPSHTSQYLCASSRESGLSYNEQFFGPGTRLTVL.

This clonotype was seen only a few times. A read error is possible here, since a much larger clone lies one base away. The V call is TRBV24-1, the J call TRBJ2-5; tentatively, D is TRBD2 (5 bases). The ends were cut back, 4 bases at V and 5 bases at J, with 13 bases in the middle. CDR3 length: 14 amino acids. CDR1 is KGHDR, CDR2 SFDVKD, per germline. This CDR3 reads CATSDPRRGETQYF. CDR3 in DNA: TGTGCCACCAGTGACCCCCGACGGGGTGAGACCCAGTACTTC.

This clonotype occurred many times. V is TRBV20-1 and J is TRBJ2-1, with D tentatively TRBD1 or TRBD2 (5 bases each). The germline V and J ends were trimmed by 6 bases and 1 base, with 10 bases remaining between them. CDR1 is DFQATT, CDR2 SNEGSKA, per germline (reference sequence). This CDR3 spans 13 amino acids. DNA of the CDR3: TGCAGTGCAGAGGGGCGTTCCTACAATGAGCAGTTCTTC. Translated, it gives CSAEGRSYNEQFF.

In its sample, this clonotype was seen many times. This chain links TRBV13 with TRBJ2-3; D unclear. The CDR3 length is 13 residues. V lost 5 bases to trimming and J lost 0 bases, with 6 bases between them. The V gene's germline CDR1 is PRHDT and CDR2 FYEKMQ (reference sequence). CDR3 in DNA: TGTGCCAGCAGCAACCAAAGCACAGATACGCAGTATTTT. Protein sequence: CASSNQSTDTQYF.